This T cell receptor (beta chain) is drawn from a study of blood T cell repertoires in COVID-19. The CDR3 extends over 15 amino acids. J lost 5 bases, V lost 0 bases, and 3 bases had no gene match. Germline V lookup: CDR1 MGHRA, CDR2 YSYEKL. Recovery meant two consecutive negative NP/OP PCR tests, professional clearance, or resolved symptoms. Per the authors' pipeline: Estimation of nucleated cell counts was performed using reference gene primer amplification. Some clones are missing from TCRdb's copy, which holds only in-frame ones; the method was immunoSEQ multiplex PCR. Clonal size and the V and J genes are those of that table, whereas D and trimming came from the DNA. The repertoire has around 300,000 clones, around 90% of them found once; the top ten carry about 3%.

J is TRBJ2-7 and V is TRBV4-1, with 11 bases that match TRBD1. The sample consisted of PBMCs or T cells enriched from blood (not recorded which). This clonotype was obtained from a woman between 45 and 65 years old who had recovered from COVID-19. CDR3: CASSQEDRGQDEQYF. The CDR3 DNA reads as TGCGCCAGCAGCCAAGAGGACAGGGGGCAAGACGAGCAGTACTTC.